A single sample is the source of the 21 T cell receptor beta chains below, sequenced in a study of chemoradiotherapy in HPV16-positive cancers. Measured with immunoSEQ multiplex PCR; TCRdb has only the in-frame clones, and not every one. The sample has more than 9,500 clones; around 87% are singletons. Sequenced here: blood, sampled from a patient who underwent chemoradiotherapy. All receptors derive from a human donor with HPV-associated anogenital cancer.

This chain connects TRBV4-1 to TRBJ1-2; no clear D. The ends were cut back, 1 base at V and 3 bases at J, with 9 bases in the middle. The CDR3 runs 14 residues. The germline V gene encodes CDR1 MGHRA and CDR2 YSYEKL. The CDR3 bases are TGCGCCAGCAGCCAAGTGGGGTGGGACTATGGCTACACCTTC. Protein: CASSQVGWDYGYTF.

Only a few counts were recorded for this clone. The chain's CDR3 is CASSSDSQYGYTF. In nucleotides, the CDR3 is TGTGCCAGCAGTTCTGACAGCCAGTATGGCTACACCTTC. This rearrangement joins TRBV2 to TRBJ1-2; D is perhaps TRBD1 (5 bases). CDR3 length equals 13 residues. Germline V CDR1 and CDR2: SNHLY, FYNNEI. V was pared by 5 bases and J by 5 bases, with 12 bases between.

The rearrangement links TRBV4-1 to TRBJ1-2, with D perhaps matching TRBD1 (6 bases). The V end was cut by 3 bases, the J end by 10 bases, with 18 bases between. Germline CDR1 reads MGHRA; CDR2 reads YSYEKL. This CDR3 has 14 amino acids. The CDR3 coding sequence is TGCGCCAGCAGCCAGGTTACAGGGAAGGAGGACTACACCTTC. This codes for CASSQVTGKEDYTF.

V and J are TRBV12-5 and TRBJ1-1; D possibly corresponds to TRBD1 (5 bases). CDR3 length: 16 residues. Per the germline V gene, CDR1 is LGHNT and CDR2 is FRNRAP. V was clipped by 0 bases and J by 2 bases, with 13 bases between them. CDR3 loop: CASGLVLVRGNTEAFF. Here the CDR3 DNA reads TGTGCTAGTGGTTTGGTACTTGTTAGGGGAAACACTGAAGCTTTCTTT. The variable domain in full, completed from reference TRBV12-5 and TRBJ1-1, reads DARVTQTPRHKVTEMGQEVTMRCQPILGHNTVFWYRQTMMQGLELLAYFRNRAPLDDSGMPKDRFSAEMPDATLATLKIQPSEPRDSAVYFCASGLVLVRGNTEAFFGQGTRLTVV.

The chain has TRBV10-3 and TRBJ1-1; D gene unclear. The CDR3 spans 15 residues. The V gene's germline CDR1 is ENHRY and CDR2 SYGVKD. V was clipped by 2 bases and J by 2 bases, with 12 bases between them. CDR3 sequence: CAISENQDLNTEAFF. In nucleotides, the CDR3 is TGTGCCATCAGTGAGAACCAGGACCTAAACACTGAAGCTTTCTTT.

The CDR3 DNA reads as TGTGCCAGCAGCCCCCGGACAGGGATAGACTATGGCTACACCTTC. It translates to CASSPRTGIDYGYTF. The chain carries TRBV11-2 and TRBJ1-2; 8 nucleotides line up with TRBD1. This CDR3 is built from 15 residues. The ends lost 5 bases at V and 3 bases at J; junction bases unmatched: 8. The germline V gene has CDR1 SGHAT and CDR2 FQNNGV.

Worth noting for this clone: The identical CDR3 is also encoded by other nucleotide sequences in the sample. The rearrangement joins TRBV7-9 to TRBJ2-7, with TRBD2 identical over 9 bases. V was pared by 1 base and J by 6 bases, with 4 bases of the junction left unmatched. The V gene's germline CDR1 is SEHNR and CDR2 FQNEAQ (reference sequence). The CDR3 runs to 14 residues. The CDR3 loop reads CASSLGGLAAEQYF. The CDR3 DNA follows: TGTGCCAGCAGCTTAGGGGGACTAGCAGCCGAGCAGTACTTC. The full variable domain, rest sourced from reference TRBV7-9 and TRBJ2-7, is DTGVSQNPRHKITKRGQNVTFRCDPISEHNRLYWYRQTLGQGPEFLTYFQNEAQLEKSRLLSDRFSAERPKGSFSTLEIQRTEQGDSAMYLCASSLGGLAAEQYFGPGTRLTVT.

The rearrangement links TRBV4-2 to TRBJ2-3, with D possibly being TRBD2 (5 bases). V was trimmed by 2 bases and J by 0 bases, leaving 12 bases between them. This CDR3 region has 16 residues. CDR1 is LGHNA and CDR2 is YNFKEQ in the germline V gene. CDR3 sequence (DNA): TGTGCCAGCAGCCAATGGACTGGTTTTAGCACAGATACGCAGTATTTT. Residues: CASSQWTGFSTDTQYF.

This clone occurred a few times. The chain links TRBV19 to TRBJ1-2; no clear D gene. Looked up from germline, CDR1 is LNHDA and CDR2 is SQIVND (reference sequence). With 2 bases removed from V and 4 bases from J, the gap between germline ends came to 5 bases. This CDR3 comprises 12 residues. Written as DNA, the CDR3 is TGTGCCAGTAGTATATCAGGCTATGGCTACACCTTC. Its translation is CASSISGYGYTF. Full variable domain (outside the CDR3, taken from reference TRBV19 and TRBJ1-2): DGGITQSPKYLFRKEGQNVTLSCEQNLNHDAMYWYRQDPGQGLRLIYYSQIVNDFQKGDIAEGYSVSREKKESFPLTVTSAQKNPTAFYLCASSISGYGYTFGSGTRLTVV.

J is TRBJ2-2 and V is TRBV19; 10 bases line up with TRBD2. This CDR3 has 15 residues. The V segment lost 7 bases and the J segment 6 bases; nucleotides outside the gene matches: 8. Germline V lookup: CDR1 LNHDA, CDR2 SQIVND (reference sequence). As DNA, the CDR3 is TGTGCCAGTACCCCAGCGGGGGGGCCGGCCGGGGAGCTGTTTTTT. The encoded protein is CASTPAGGPAGELFF.

In its sample, this clone was seen once. The chain links TRBV4-2 to TRBJ2-2; tentative D call: TRBD1 (6 bases). The V and J ends lost 0 bases and 5 bases respectively, with 10 bases between them. The CDR3 extends over 15 amino acids. CDR1 is LGHNA and CDR2 is YNFKEQ in the germline V gene. The chain's CDR3 is CASSQDKRGTGELFF. The CDR3, as DNA: TGTGCCAGCAGCCAAGATAAGAGGGGGACCGGGGAGCTGTTTTTT.

This chain connects TRBV7-9 to TRBJ1-1; D gene unclear. Per germline, CDR1 SEHNR and CDR2 FQNEAQ (reference sequence). V lost 5 bases and J 1 base, leaving 8 bases between the germline ends. The CDR3 sequence is 13 residues long. The CDR3 sequence: CASSRGGNTEAFF. The CDR3 DNA reads TGTGCCAGCAGCCGTGGAGGGAACACTGAAGCTTTCTTT.

The chain couples TRBV19 to TRBJ1-6; D may be TRBD1 (5 bases). Germline V lookup: CDR1 LNHDA, CDR2 SQIVND (reference sequence). V lost 4 bases and J lost 1, with 11 bases in between. This CDR3 comprises 16 residues. The CDR3 nucleotides are TGTGCCAGTAGTACAAGGGGTTCGTCCTATAATTCACCCCTCCACTTT. Amino acids: CASSTRGSSYNSPLHF.

The rearrangement joins TRBV2 to TRBJ1-4; D gene unclear. The CDR3 has 14 amino acids. Trimming removed 5 bases from V and 0 bases from J, with 7 bases in between. Germline values: CDR1 SNHLY, CDR2 FYNNEI. The CDR3 DNA reads TGTGCCAGCAGTAGACTTGCAACTAATGAAAAACTGTTTTTT. The encoded protein is CASSRLATNEKLFF.

This chain joins TRBV9 and TRBJ1-3, with D unresolved. The CDR3 consists of 14 residues. Trimming stripped 1 base from V and 8 bases from J, with 13 bases between. Germline CDR1 reads SGDLS; CDR2 reads YYNGEE. CDR3 in amino acids: CASSVRPVSDTIYF. The CDR3 region has the DNA TGTGCCAGCAGCGTAAGACCCGTCTCGGACACCATATATTTT.

V gene TRBV2 combines with J gene TRBJ1-1, with D perhaps TRBD1 (5 bases). The V and J ends lost 3 bases and 4 bases respectively, with 12 bases between them. The CDR3 has 14 amino acids. CDR1 SNHLY and CDR2 FYNNEI come from the germline V gene. The CDR3 protein is CASSDRVQGTEAFF. CDR3 nucleotide sequence: TGTGCCAGCAGTGACAGGGTCCAGGGCACTGAAGCTTTCTTT.

The chain employs TRBV27 and TRBJ1-1; weak D call: TRBD1 (5 bases). Trimming stripped 2 bases from V and 1 base from J, with 11 bases between. The CDR3 has 15 residues. Germline V gives CDR1 MNHEY, CDR2 SMNVEV (reference sequence). In DNA, the CDR3 is TGTGCCAGCAGTTTACGGGGCACAGGGAACACTGAAGCTTTCTTT. It yields the protein CASSLRGTGNTEAFF.

The V gene is TRBV4-1, the J gene TRBJ2-7; TRBD1 matches 7 bases. CDR1 and CDR2 from the germline V gene are MGHRA and YSYEKL. V lost 1 base and J lost 3; bases outside the gene matches: 9. The CDR3 is 16 residues long. CDR3 DNA sequence: TGCGCCAGCAGCCAAGCGGGGACAGCGAAGTTCTACGAGCAGTACTTC. Its protein is CASSQAGTAKFYEQYF.

This sequence joins TRBV27 and TRBJ1-2, with D possibly matching TRBD1 (5 bases). The CDR3 spans 14 residues. The germline V and J ends were trimmed by 1 base and 4 bases, with 10 bases remaining between them. The germline V gene has CDR1 MNHEY and CDR2 SMNVEV (reference sequence). CDR3 in amino acids: CASSLFAGTYGYTF. DNA for the CDR3: TGTGCCAGCAGTTTATTTGCAGGGACCTATGGCTACACCTTC.

The gene calls are TRBV10-3 and TRBJ2-3; the D gene is possibly TRBD1 (6 bases). The CDR3 spans 17 residues. The V gene's germline CDR1 is ENHRY and CDR2 SYGVKD. V lost 0 bases and J lost 0, with 13 bases in between. The CDR3 DNA follows: TGTGCCATCAGTGAGTCGGGTCTTGGGGGCAGCACAGATACGCAGTATTTT. Translation: CAISESGLGGSTDTQYF.

The chain links TRBV6-6 to TRBJ2-7; 11 bases fit TRBD2. With 1 base clipped from V and 1 base from J, the junction kept 3 bases outside the gene matches. The V gene's germline CDR1 is MNHNY and CDR2 SVGAGI (reference sequence). The CDR3 sequence is 16 residues long. The CDR3 DNA reads as TGTGCCAGCAGTTACTTCTCTAGCGGGGGGTCCTACGAGCAGTACTTC. Translating gives CASSYFSSGGSYEQYF.